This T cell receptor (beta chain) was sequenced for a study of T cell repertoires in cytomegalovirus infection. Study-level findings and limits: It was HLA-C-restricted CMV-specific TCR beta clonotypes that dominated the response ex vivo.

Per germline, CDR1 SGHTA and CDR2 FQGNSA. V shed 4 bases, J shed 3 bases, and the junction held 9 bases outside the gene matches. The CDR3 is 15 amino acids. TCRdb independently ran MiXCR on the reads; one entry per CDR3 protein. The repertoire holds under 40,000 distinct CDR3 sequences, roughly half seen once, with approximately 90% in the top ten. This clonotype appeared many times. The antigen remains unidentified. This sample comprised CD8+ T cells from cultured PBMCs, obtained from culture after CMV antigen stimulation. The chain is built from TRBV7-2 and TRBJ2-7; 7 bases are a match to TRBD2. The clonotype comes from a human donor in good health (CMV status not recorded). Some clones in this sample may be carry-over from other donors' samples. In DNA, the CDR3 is TGTGCCAGCAGCTCCGGCCTAGCGGAGATCTACGAGCAGTACTTC. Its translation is CASSSGLAEIYEQYF.